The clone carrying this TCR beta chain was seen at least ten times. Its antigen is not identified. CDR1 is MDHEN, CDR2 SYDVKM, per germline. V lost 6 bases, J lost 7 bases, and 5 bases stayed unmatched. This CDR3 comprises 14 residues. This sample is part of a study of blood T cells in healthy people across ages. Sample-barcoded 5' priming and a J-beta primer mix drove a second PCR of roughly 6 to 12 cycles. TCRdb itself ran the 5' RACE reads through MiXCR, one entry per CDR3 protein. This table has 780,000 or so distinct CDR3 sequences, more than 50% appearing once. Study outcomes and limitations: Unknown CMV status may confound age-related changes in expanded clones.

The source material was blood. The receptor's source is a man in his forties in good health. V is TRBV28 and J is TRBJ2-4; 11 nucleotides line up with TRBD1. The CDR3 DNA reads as TGTGCCAGCAGCCCCGGGACAGGGGGGAACATTCAGTACTTC. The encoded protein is CASSPGTGGNIQYF. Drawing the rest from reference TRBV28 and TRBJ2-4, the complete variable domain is DVKVTQSSRYLVKRTGEKVFLECVQDMDHENMFWYRQDPGLGLRLIYFSYDVKMKEKGDIPEGYSVSREKKERFSLILESASTNQTSMYLCASSPGTGGNIQYFGAGTRLSVL.